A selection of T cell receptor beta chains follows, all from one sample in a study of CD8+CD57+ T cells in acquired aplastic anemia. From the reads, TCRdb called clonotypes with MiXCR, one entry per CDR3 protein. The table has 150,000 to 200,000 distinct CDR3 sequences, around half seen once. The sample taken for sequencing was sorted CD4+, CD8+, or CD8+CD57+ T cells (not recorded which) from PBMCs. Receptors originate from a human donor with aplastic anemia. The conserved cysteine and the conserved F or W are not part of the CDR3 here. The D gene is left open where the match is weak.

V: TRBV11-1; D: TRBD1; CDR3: ASSQPGTGGSYEQY
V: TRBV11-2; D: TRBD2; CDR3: ASSFVLAGGTDTQY
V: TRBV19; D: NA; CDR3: ATRTVENYGYT
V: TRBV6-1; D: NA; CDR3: ASSTTKGGYT
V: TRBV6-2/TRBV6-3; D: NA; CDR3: ASSYETNQPQH
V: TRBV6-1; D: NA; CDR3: ASSEDGRLSLPLH
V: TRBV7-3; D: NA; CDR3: ASSSRGGAAYEQY
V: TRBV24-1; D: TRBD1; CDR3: ATSSGQDLYNQPQH
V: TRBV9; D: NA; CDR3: ASSAGTWDGYT
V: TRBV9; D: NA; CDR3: ASSVDEGAYEQY
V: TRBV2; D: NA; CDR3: ASRLTAWNSPLH